This T cell receptor (beta chain) was captured by sequencing in a study of T-cell memory formation after mild COVID-19. TCRdb redid the calling of the 5' RACE reads with MiXCR, one entry per CDR3 protein. The data show 350,000 or so distinct CDR3 sequences, roughly 20% seen once. Trimming took off 6 bases at V and 8 bases at J, with 14 bases between the two ends. The CDR3 extends over 13 amino acids. Germline CDR1 is KGHDR and CDR2 is SFDVKD. The clonotype was recovered from a man aged 18 to 30 who had mild COVID-19 (a few samples of this study predate the infection). Cell type and time point are not known. Sequencing used PBMCs or a T cell subset sorted from them (not recorded which). This sequence joins TRBV24-1 and TRBJ2-3; the D is unclear. CDR3 sequence (DNA): TGTGCCACCAGTAGTTCCCATTTGGGTACGCAGTATTTT. This sequence encodes CATSSSHLGTQYF.